These 25 T cell receptor beta chains came from one sample sequenced in a study of T-cell memory formation after mild COVID-19. TCRdb analysed the 5' RACE reads with MiXCR anew, one entry per CDR3 protein. Of around 400,000 distinct CDR3 sequences listed, approximately 24% were seen once; the top ten hold around 9.5%. The specimen was PBMCs or a T cell subset sorted from them (not recorded which). Receptor source: an adult woman who had mild COVID-19 (a few samples of this study predate the infection). Cell type and time point are not known.

V and J are TRBV3-1 and TRBJ1-3; D is undetermined. Trimming removed 4 bases at V and 0 bases at J, with 13 bases between. There are 16 residues in the CDR3. The germline gives CDR1 LGHDT, CDR2 YNNKEL (reference sequence). CDR3 DNA: TGTGCCAGCAGCCTTGCGACGGGCCTCTCTGGAAACACCATATATTTT. Amino acids: CASSLATGLSGNTIYF.

The rearrangement uses TRBV6-1 and TRBJ1-2; D not resolved. Per germline, CDR1 MNHNS and CDR2 SASEGT. This CDR3 is built from 15 residues. Trimming pared 10 bases from V and 4 bases from J, leaving 22 bases between. This CDR3 is CAILSLPTALYGYTF. As DNA, the CDR3 is TGTGCCATACTCTCCCTCCCCACAGCCCTCTATGGCTACACCTTC.

This clonotype was recorded a few times. The genes are TRBV20-1 and TRBJ2-3; 8 positions agree with TRBD2. The junction had 12 bases not matched to a gene; V was cut back by 0 bases and J by 4 bases. Germline loops: CDR1 DFQATT, CDR2 SNEGSKA (reference sequence). The CDR3 sequence is 17 residues long. This chain's CDR3 is CSARDRGGRLVPDTQYF. The CDR3 coding sequence is TGCAGTGCTAGAGATCGGGGGGGCCGTTTAGTCCCAGATACGCAGTATTTT.

The chain joins TRBV7-9 to TRBJ2-1, with D possibly matching TRBD1 (5 bases). The CDR3 covers 13 residues. CDR1 and CDR2 (germline): SEHNR, FQNEAQ (reference sequence). The V and J ends lost 2 bases and 8 bases respectively, with 10 bases between them. As DNA, the CDR3 is TGTGCCAGCAGCTTATATACAGGCGATGAGCAGTTCTTC. It translates to CASSLYTGDEQFF.

V usage is TRBV6-2 or TRBV6-3 and J usage is TRBJ2-1; 7 bases map to TRBD1. Unmatched junction bases numbered 7, after V lost 6 bases and J lost 2 bases. Germline V lookup: CDR1 MNHEY, CDR2 SVGEGT. The CDR3 totals 15 residues. In DNA, the CDR3 is TGTGCCAGCAGCACTACAGGGGTGACCTACAATGAGCAGTTCTTC. The encoded protein is CASSTTGVTYNEQFF.

This clonotype occurred a few times. The V and J genes are TRBV7-6 and TRBJ1-6; D remains unclear. The ends were cut back, 7 bases at V and 0 bases at J, with 7 bases in the middle. The CDR3 has 14 residues. CDR1 is SGHVS, CDR2 FNYEAQ, per germline. The CDR3 sequence is CASTEDSYNSPLHF. In DNA form, the CDR3 reads TGTGCCAGCACCGAGGACTCCTATAATTCACCCCTCCACTTT. The full variable domain, its missing parts supplied by reference TRBV7-6 and TRBJ1-6, is GAGVSQSPRYKVTKRGQDVALRCDPISGHVSLYWYRQALGQGPEFLTYFNYEAQQDKSGLPNDRFSAERPEGSISTLTIQRTEQRDSAMYRCASTEDSYNSPLHFGNGTRLTVT.

This clonotype showed up just a few times. The gene calls are TRBV29-1 and TRBJ2-5, with no clear D. V was shortened by 3 bases and J by 5 bases, with 19 bases between the two germline ends. The CDR3 is made up of 15 amino acids. Germline V gene sequence: CDR1 SQVTM, CDR2 ANQGSEA. In DNA form, the CDR3 reads TGCAGCGTTGACCTACACGAACCCAAGGCGGAGACCCAGTACTTC. It specifies CSVDLHEPKAETQYF.

The J gene is TRBJ1-2, the V gene TRBV13, with 9 bases lining up with TRBD1. This CDR3 spans 17 amino acids. The V gene's germline CDR1 is PRHDT and CDR2 FYEKMQ (reference sequence). The V gene end was trimmed by 5 bases and the J gene end by 4 bases; junction bases not matched to a gene: 14. The CDR3 DNA reads TGTGCCAGCAGCCTCGATGCGGGACAGGGCCACTCCTATGGCTACACCTTC. It codes for CASSLDAGQGHSYGYTF.

The V call is TRBV18, the J call TRBJ2-4; the D gene is possibly TRBD1 (5 bases). V was shortened by 7 bases and J by 8 bases, with 18 bases between the two germline ends. This CDR3 is built from 14 residues. Germline lookup yields CDR1 KGHSH and CDR2 LQKENI. CDR3 nucleotides: TGTGCCAGCTTACAGGACCTGGCTGAGGACATTCAGTACTTC. It is translated as CASLQDLAEDIQYF.

This chain connects TRBV7-2 to TRBJ2-1, with D tentatively TRBD1 (6 bases). The CDR3 sequence is 14 residues long. The germline CDR1 and CDR2 sequences are SGHTA and FQGNSA. Trimming took off 2 bases at V and 10 bases at J, with 15 bases between the two ends. This CDR3 reads CASSLYWGLEEQFF. DNA for the CDR3: TGTGCCAGCAGCTTATATTGGGGGCTAGAGGAGCAGTTCTTC.

The chain combines TRBV24-1 with TRBJ2-7; D tentatively fits TRBD1 or TRBD2 (5 bases each). The germline V gene has CDR1 KGHDR and CDR2 SFDVKD. The CDR3 runs to 14 residues. V was cut by 8 bases and J by 0 bases, with 13 bases left in between. CDR3 nucleotide sequence: TGTGCCACCACGAACTGGGGGAGCTCCTACGAGCAGTACTTC. Its protein is CATTNWGSSYEQYF.

V usage is TRBV24-1 and J usage is TRBJ2-1; D unresolved. Deletions cut 4 bases from V and 0 bases from J, with 6 bases between. Germline V gene data show CDR1 as KGHDR and CDR2 as SFDVKD. This CDR3 is 14 amino acids long. CDR3 sequence reads: CATSESVSYNEQFF. In DNA, the CDR3 is TGTGCCACCAGTGAAAGCGTCTCCTACAATGAGCAGTTCTTC.

The CDR3 nucleotides are TGTGCCACCAACAGGACAGGGGCAAACTTCGGCTATGGCTACACCTTC. Protein product: CATNRTGANFGYGYTF. The chain has TRBV24-1 and TRBJ1-2, with TRBD1 identical over 9 bases. Trimming at V came to 8 bases and at J to 4 bases, leaving 13 bases not matched to a gene. This CDR3 comprises 16 residues. Germline values: CDR1 KGHDR, CDR2 SFDVKD.

The chain uses TRBV3-1 and TRBJ1-1; D unclear. CDR1 and CDR2 (germline): LGHDT, YNNKEL (reference sequence). The CDR3 has 15 amino acids. Trimming stripped 4 bases from V and 5 bases from J, with 17 bases between. As DNA, the CDR3 is TGTGCCAGCAGCCTAACCTCCGGAGGGCTTACTGAAGCTTTCTTT. This codes for CASSLTSGGLTEAFF. The whole variable domain, filled in from reference TRBV3-1 and TRBJ1-1, reads DTAVSQTPKYLVTQMGNDKSIKCEQNLGHDTMYWYKQDSKKFLKIMFSYNNKELIINETVPNRFSPKSPDKAHLNLHINSLELGDSAVYFCASSLTSGGLTEAFFGQGTRLTVV.

This clonotype appeared a few times. This chain joins TRBV4-3 and TRBJ2-1; D may be TRBD1 or TRBD2 (5 bases each). The CDR3 runs 14 residues. Germline lookup yields CDR1 LGHNA and CDR2 YSLEER. V shed 0 bases and J shed 4 bases, with 7 bases lying between them. The CDR3 DNA reads as TGCGCCAGCAGCCAAGACGGGGCTTACAATGAGCAGTTCTTC. It yields the protein CASSQDGAYNEQFF.

This chain links TRBV20-1 with TRBJ2-1, with 10 bases fitting TRBD2. Germline CDR1 DFQATT, CDR2 SNEGSKA (reference sequence). The CDR3 is made up of 15 amino acids. Losses at the gene ends were 1 base for V and 10 bases for J; bases not matched to a gene: 10. CDR3 nucleotides: TGCAGTGCTAGAGCTAGCGGGAGCCCCCCTGGGGAGCAGTTCTTC. Its translation: CSARASGSPPGEQFF.

The CDR3 sequence: CASSLAYTPNYGYTF. The CDR3 bases are TGCGCCAGCAGCTTGGCCTACACACCTAACTATGGCTACACCTTC. J is TRBJ1-2 and V is TRBV5-1; D not certain. The germline CDR1 and CDR2 sequences are SGHRS and YFSETQ. The CDR3 consists of 15 residues. The germline V and J ends were trimmed by 0 bases and 0 bases, with 9 bases remaining between them.

The V gene is TRBV29-1, the J gene TRBJ1-1; possible D gene TRBD1, 5 bases. V was pared by 6 bases and J by 0 bases, with 8 bases between. CDR1 and CDR2 (germline): SQVTM, ANQGSEA. The CDR3 is 12 residues long. The chain's CDR3 is CSVTVLNTEAFF. The CDR3 nucleotides are TGCAGCGTGACAGTGCTGAACACTGAAGCTTTCTTT.

This clonotype has a handful of counts. The chain joins TRBV7-9 to TRBJ1-1, with a tentative D call TRBD1 (6 bases). Germline lookup yields CDR1 SEHNR and CDR2 FQNEAQ (reference sequence). The CDR3 has 15 residues. The V and J ends lost 4 bases and 0 bases respectively, with 12 bases between them. The CDR3 region is CASSSGATLNTEAFF. The CDR3 DNA follows: TGTGCCAGCAGCTCAGGGGCCACTTTGAACACTGAAGCTTTCTTT. Full variable domain (rest looked up from reference TRBV7-9 and TRBJ1-1): DTGVSQNPRHKITKRGQNVTFRCDPISEHNRLYWYRQTLGQGPEFLTYFQNEAQLEKSRLLSDRFSAERPKGSFSTLEIQRTEQGDSAMYLCASSSGATLNTEAFFGQGTRLTVV.

V and J are TRBV7-3 and TRBJ2-1, with 11 bases identical to TRBD2. This CDR3 spans 17 amino acids. With 1 base clipped from V and 6 bases from J, the junction kept 8 bases outside the gene matches. Germline values: CDR1 SGHTA, CDR2 FQGTGA. The CDR3 protein is CASSLKGGLAGPNEQFF. The CDR3 coding sequence is TGTGCCAGCAGCTTAAAAGGAGGACTAGCGGGCCCCAATGAGCAGTTCTTC.

V gene TRBV20-1 combines with J gene TRBJ2-2, with 10 bases matching TRBD2. V was clipped by 1 base and J by 8 bases; unmatched bases: 13. The CDR3 is 17 amino acids. Germline-derived CDR1 and CDR2 are DFQATT and SNEGSKA (reference sequence). CDR3 residues: CSARGRLAGESAGELFF. CDR3 nucleotides: TGCAGTGCTAGAGGCCGTCTAGCGGGGGAGTCCGCGGGGGAGCTGTTTTTT.

In this sample, this clonotype turned up a few times. The chain carries TRBV20-1 and TRBJ2-1, with a tentative D call TRBD2 (7 bases). The CDR3 loop spans 17 amino acids. Between the trimmed V and J ends, which lost 4 bases and 7 bases, there was a span of 26 bases. Germline lookup yields CDR1 DFQATT and CDR2 SNEGSKA (reference sequence). CDR3 protein: CSAKRTLGAGAVNEQFF. The DNA of the CDR3 is TGCAGTGCTAAACGGACCCTCGGGGCGGGGGCCGTAAATGAGCAGTTCTTC.

This chain uses TRBV19 with TRBJ1-2; unclear D gene. CDR1 LNHDA and CDR2 SQIVND come from the germline V gene (reference sequence). V lost 3 bases and J lost 7, with 9 bases in between. The CDR3 loop spans 12 amino acids. The CDR3 bases are TGTGCCAGTAGTATTTCCGGGGTTGGCTACACCTTC. As protein: CASSISGVGYTF. The full variable domain, in which reference TRBV19 and TRBJ1-2 provide the parts outside the CDR3, is DGGITQSPKYLFRKEGQNVTLSCEQNLNHDAMYWYRQDPGQGLRLIYYSQIVNDFQKGDIAEGYSVSREKKESFPLTVTSAQKNPTAFYLCASSISGVGYTFGSGTRLTVV.

This clonotype was picked up a small number of times. The chain joins TRBV14 to TRBJ2-7; D remains ambiguous. CDR1 is SGHDN and CDR2 is FVKESK in the germline V gene. The ends were cut back, 4 bases at V and 5 bases at J, with 9 bases in the middle. The CDR3 sequence is 12 residues long. CDR3 amino acids: CASSLSPHEQYF. The CDR3 region has the DNA TGTGCCAGCAGCCTCTCCCCCCACGAGCAGTACTTC.

This chain links TRBV7-2 with TRBJ1-2; D not certain. Trimming took 3 bases from V and 6 from J, leaving 8 bases between them. The CDR3 is made up of 12 amino acids. The germline V gene has CDR1 SGHTA and CDR2 FQGNSA. The CDR3 loop reads CASSLAENGYTF. DNA for the CDR3: TGTGCCAGCAGCTTGGCGGAGAATGGCTACACCTTC.